This TCR beta chain was retrieved from a study of CD8+CD57+ T cells in acquired aplastic anemia (dated 2018 in TCRdb). Broadly, across the study: A mean of around 3.2 ug of DNA, ranging from about 0.19 to 30 ug, was extracted from sorted CD4+ and CD8+ cells. Healthy donor samples averaged about 9.9 million reads for CD4+ and fewer than 12 million for CD8+ cells. What the study reported, not specific to this receptor: Patients and healthy controls showed no significant difference in CD8+ Simpson's diversity (P=0.060). Although twenty-nine CD8+ CDR3 sequences were shared by patients and controls, these sequences appeared highly expressed in patients and within the immunodominant clones of patients.

Concerning this clonotype itself: The antigen it recognizes is unknown. The input lacks base qualities; no much larger clone sits a single base away.

In the study, sorted CD4+ and CD8+ blood T cells from patients with severe aplastic anemia and from healthy subjects underwent deep sequencing of TCR repertoires. Ficoll-Paque density gradient centrifugation was used to isolate peripheral blood mononuclear cells. CD4+ and CD8+ T cells were sorted by FACS or magnetic beads before DNA extraction. Genomic DNA was used as template for profiling of TCR beta VDJ combinations and CDR3 sequences. An Illumina HiSeq 2000 was the platform used for TCR repertoire sequencing. The original methods were these. TRBV/TRBJ rearrangement plots, CDR3 size and DJ length profiles, and Simpson's diversity index were used to assess repertoires. The most abundant DNA sequence in the deep sequencing data was taken as the immunodominant clone. CDR3 amino acid sequences were checked for sharing between subjects and were compared against published repertoires and the VDJdb database. Clones were called with MiXCR by TCRdb after fastp trimmed the public reads at Q25, and only in-frame beta chains were retained. Identical CDR3 protein sequences are pooled into one entry, listed with their most common genes and DNA. The V and J calls, along with clone size, are taken from TCRdb and not from the paper's own processing. This sample lists about 190,000 distinct CDR3 sequences; 50% to 55% were detected once. The top ten hold 15% to 20% of the sample.

The clonotype comes from a human donor in good health, serving as a control. The sample was sorted CD4+, CD8+, or CD8+CD57+ T cells (not recorded which) from PBMCs.

The CDR3: CASSLASTQGSAFF. The sequenced DNA is TGTGCCAGCAGCTTAGCATCCACTCAGGGTTCCGCTTTCTTT. This chain is built from TRBV7-9 and TRBJ1-1; D gene: possibly TRBD1, on 5 matching bases. The CDR3, from cysteine to phenylalanine, totals 14 residues. The read is trimmed to its CDR3 DNA, 42 bases read in frame from base 1. Trimming at the junction amounts to 0 bases on V and 11 bases on J, and the germline ends lie 16 bases apart. In the germline V gene (reference sequence), CDR1 corresponds to SEHNR and CDR2 to FQNEAQ.